This TCR beta chain is from a study of neurological immune-mediated disorders. This CDR3 contains 13 residues. CDR1 is DFQATT and CDR2 is SNEGSKA in the germline V gene (reference sequence). This clonotype was seen many times. TCRdb re-called the 5' RACE reads through MiXCR, storing one row per CDR3 protein. The sample has about 87,000 distinct CDR3 sequences, around 3.5% seen once. This TCR derives from a woman aged 45-59 years with multiple sclerosis. Sequencing was done on a sample of PBMCs. V gene TRBV20-1 combines with J gene TRBJ2-7, with D tentatively TRBD1 (7 bases). CDR3 amino acids: CSPHQGGTYEQYF. As DNA, the CDR3 is TGCAGCCCACACCAGGGGGGAACCTACGAGCAGTACTTC.